This T cell receptor beta chain was captured by sequencing in a study of shared T cell receptors in the human thymus. Repertoires were generated with immunoSEQ multiplex PCR, while TCRdb's copy carries only in-frame clones and drops some. Here the sample spans some 640,000 clones, around 87% being singletons. Trimming left V 5 bases short and J 4 bases short, with 15 bases between. Germline CDR1 and CDR2: MNHEY and SVGAGI. The CDR3 has 15 amino acids. The same sample was also studied in work on human thymus T cells. As that report states: Donation was from healthy Finnish infants who were having corrective surgery that addressed congenital heart defects. Corrective cardiac operations yielded the resected thymus tissue. Thymic and blood repertoires appeared to show biased V and J gene usage. There were highly overlapping thymic repertoires among unrelated individuals, as related research reported.

Source material: thymocytes. V and J are TRBV6-5 and TRBJ2-1; D might be TRBD2 (6 bases). The TCR originated in a boy less than two years old with a congenital heart defect. CDR3 amino acids: CASSIGSGTYNEQFF. The CDR3 nucleotides are TGTGCCAGCAGTATAGGGTCAGGGACTTACAATGAGCAGTTCTTC.